One and the same sample provided the 20 T cell receptor beta chains below, sequenced in a study of T cells in Graves' hyperthyroidism and ophthalmopathy. From RNA transcripts, TCR beta CDR3 regions were amplified. Initially, a first-round RT-PCR of the TCR CDR3 employed the HTBI primer set. TCRdb used MiXCR to reprocess the multiplex PCR reads, holding one entry per CDR3 protein. Here the sample spans 600,000 to 850,000 distinct CDR3 sequences, about 19% being singletons. The sequencing input was blood. The receptors were sampled from a woman aged 45-65 years with Graves' hyperthyroidism that later progressed to Graves' ophthalmopathy.

The sample holds many counts of this clonotype. V gene TRBV3-1 combines with J gene TRBJ2-3; no firm D call. This CDR3 is built from 14 residues. Trimming stripped 4 bases from V and 1 base from J, with 9 bases between. The germline V gene has CDR1 LGHDT and CDR2 YNNKEL (reference sequence). This CDR3 is CASSRDARTDTQYF. The CDR3 DNA reads TGTGCCAGCAGCCGAGATGCCCGCACAGATACGCAGTATTTT.

This clonotype was detected a few times. The CDR3 nucleotides read TGCAGCGTTGATCGTAGCAATGAGCAGTTCTTC. Protein sequence: CSVDRSNEQFF. The gene calls are TRBV29-1 and TRBJ2-1, with D unclear. CDR1 and CDR2 from the germline V gene are SQVTM and ANQGSEA. This CDR3 comprises 11 residues. V was cut by 3 bases and J by 6 bases, with 6 bases left in between.

This clonotype was seen repeatedly, ten times or more. J is TRBJ2-7 and V is TRBV2; perhaps TRBD1 as D (6 bases). This CDR3 region has 12 residues. V was shortened by 7 bases and J by 2 bases, with 9 bases between the two germline ends. Germline CDR1 reads SNHLY; CDR2 reads FYNNEI. The CDR3 DNA follows: TGTGCCAGCACAGGGGACACCTACGAGCAGTACTTC. It yields the protein CASTGDTYEQYF.

V and J are TRBV3-1 and TRBJ2-2; 7 nucleotides align to TRBD1. Germline CDR1 LGHDT, CDR2 YNNKEL (reference sequence). The CDR3 has 15 residues. With 1 base clipped from V and 3 bases from J, the junction kept 2 bases outside the gene matches. CDR3 amino acids: CASSQGRGHTGELFF. The CDR3 bases are TGTGCCAGCAGCCAAGGTAGGGGGCACACCGGGGAGCTGTTTTTT.

This clonotype has a count of ten or more. The chain joins TRBV2 to TRBJ2-1; either TRBD1 or TRBD2 may supply D (5 bases each). Germline CDR1 is SNHLY and CDR2 is FYNNEI. Trimming took off 6 bases at V and 5 bases at J, with 14 bases between the two ends. The length of the CDR3 is 14 residues. The CDR3 DNA follows: TGTGCCAGCAGGCCTACCTGGGGGAACAATGAGCAGTTCTTC. Translated: CASRPTWGNNEQFF.

Comment on this clonotype: This could be a read error, since a much larger clone is one nucleotide away. The chain links TRBV6-5 to TRBJ1-1; TRBD1 is a possible D gene (5 bases). Germline lookup yields CDR1 MNHEY and CDR2 SVGAGI. The V end lost 1 base, the J end lost 1 base, and 7 bases lay between the germline ends. The CDR3 is 14 amino acids. CDR3: CASSYWGKNTEAFF. CDR3 sequence (DNA): TGTGCCAGCAGTTACTGGGGGAAGAACACTGAAGCTTTCTTT.

The chain has TRBV7-8 and TRBJ2-1; TRBD2 might be the D (6 bases). Trimming pared 3 bases from V and 7 bases from J, leaving 16 bases between. The CDR3 totals 15 residues. Germline CDR1 and CDR2: SGHVS and FQNEAQ. The DNA of the CDR3 is TGTGCCAGCAGCTTTTTAGGGACTCTCGGGAATGAGCAGTTCTTC. Encoded protein: CASSFLGTLGNEQFF.

This chain uses TRBV10-2 with TRBJ2-2, with D unclear. V was shortened by 3 bases and J by 6 bases, with 11 bases between the two germline ends. The length of the CDR3 is 14 residues. From germline, CDR1 is WSHSY and CDR2 SAAADI. The CDR3 DNA sequence: TGCGCCAGCAGTGAACCAGGAGTAGCCGGGGAGCTGTTTTTT. Protein: CASSEPGVAGELFF.

For the CDR3, the DNA is TGTGCCAGCAGCTTAAAGGACAGGCCCAACACTGGGGCTTTCTTT. The encoded protein is CASSLKDRPNTGAFF. The V and J genes are TRBV7-9 and TRBJ1-1, with 7 bases lining up with TRBD1. Germline CDR1 is SEHNR and CDR2 is FQNEAQ (reference sequence). The CDR3 consists of 15 residues. V lost 2 bases, J lost 11 bases, and 14 bases stayed unmatched.

This clonotype came up a few times. The J gene is TRBJ2-7, the V gene TRBV15, with unresolved D. The CDR3 extends over 16 amino acids. Trimming took 0 bases from V and 1 from J, leaving 13 bases between them. Germline CDR1 reads LNHNV; CDR2 reads YYDKDF (reference sequence). The CDR3 is CATSRELGRLSYEQYF. Written as DNA, the CDR3 is TGTGCCACCAGCAGAGAGCTAGGCAGGCTGTCCTACGAGCAGTACTTC.

This clonotype was seen many times. The chain has TRBV5-1 and TRBJ1-4; tentative D call: TRBD1 (6 bases). The CDR3 consists of 14 residues. Trimming removed 1 base from V and 5 bases from J, with 9 bases in between. Germline V lookup: CDR1 SGHRS, CDR2 YFSETQ. CDR3 loop: CASSLLGQNEKLFF. The CDR3, as DNA: TGCGCCAGCAGCTTGTTAGGACAGAATGAAAAACTGTTTTTT.

This clonotype was seen repeatedly, ten times or more. The CDR3 DNA sequence: TGCAGTGCCCGAGACCGCAGCATGAACACTGAAGCTTTCTTT. This encodes CSARDRSMNTEAFF. This chain joins TRBV20-1 and TRBJ1-1; D is undetermined. V dropped 6 bases and J dropped 0 bases, with 14 bases sitting between them. This CDR3 region has 14 residues. Germline values: CDR1 DFQATT, CDR2 SNEGSKA (reference sequence).

This clonotype was counted between two and nine times. The chain recombines TRBV20-1 with TRBJ2-7, with 10 bases aligning to TRBD1. After removal of 0 bases from V and 2 bases from J, the junction contained 4 bases not matched to a gene. Germline values: CDR1 DFQATT, CDR2 SNEGSKA (reference sequence). The CDR3 covers 15 residues. CDR3 DNA: TGCAGTGCTAGAGATTTTGGGACAGGGGCCTACGAGCAGTACTTC. It translates to CSARDFGTGAYEQYF.

This clonotype has at least ten counts. The CDR3 bases are TGTGCCAGCAGCTTCGGGGACCGTCCTGGCTACACCTTC. Protein sequence: CASSFGDRPGYTF. The chain has TRBV3-1 and TRBJ1-2, with TRBD1 as a possible D gene (5 bases). Looked up from germline, CDR1 is LGHDT and CDR2 is YNNKEL (reference sequence). Trimming stripped 5 bases from V and 7 bases from J, with 14 bases between. CDR3 size: 13 residues. The full variable domain, in which reference TRBV3-1 and TRBJ1-2 provide the parts outside the CDR3, is DTAVSQTPKYLVTQMGNDKSIKCEQNLGHDTMYWYKQDSKKFLKIMFSYNNKELIINETVPNRFSPKSPDKAHLNLHINSLELGDSAVYFCASSFGDRPGYTFGSGTRLTVV.

The chain links TRBV29-1 to TRBJ2-7; no firm D call. Germline V gene data show CDR1 as SQVTM and CDR2 as ANQGSEA. The CDR3 spans 11 residues. V was shortened by 2 bases and J by 3 bases, with 5 bases between the two germline ends. As DNA, the CDR3 is TGCAGCGTTGAAAACAGCTACGAGCAGTACTTC. It specifies CSVENSYEQYF.

This clonotype was counted only a few times. The chain has TRBV6-1 and TRBJ2-5; 10 bases are a match to TRBD1. The V gene's germline CDR1 is MNHNS and CDR2 SASEGT. Losses at the gene ends were 8 bases for V and 4 bases for J; bases not matched to a gene: 7. This CDR3 is 14 amino acids long. The CDR3 nucleotides read TGTGCCAGCGGGACAGGGGTGGGGGGAGAGACCCAGTACTTC. It codes for CASGTGVGGETQYF.

CDR3 loop: CASSPVQTLNYGYTF. CDR3 nucleotide sequence: TGTGCCAGCAGTCCAGTCCAGACACTTAACTATGGCTACACCTTC. The rearrangement uses TRBV6-1 and TRBJ1-2; D gene uncertain. Germline CDR1 reads MNHNS; CDR2 reads SASEGT. Trimming took 5 bases from V and 1 from J, leaving 14 bases between them. The CDR3 totals 15 residues.

Note on this clonotype: A read error may explain this, as a much larger clone is one base away. The chain is built from TRBV3-1 and TRBJ1-2; D may be TRBD1 (5 bases). This CDR3 comprises 15 residues. V lost 1 base to trimming and J lost 3 bases, with 12 bases between them. Germline assignment: CDR1 LGHDT and CDR2 YNNKEL (reference sequence). For the CDR3, the DNA is TGTGCCAGCAGCCAAGCCGGGGCTTCGGACTATGGCTACACCTTC. Encoded protein: CASSQAGASDYGYTF.

This clonotype has at least ten counts. The CDR3 here is CASSLVDVNTEAFF. CDR3 bases: TGTGCCAGTAGTCTAGTGGACGTGAACACTGAAGCTTTCTTT. The V gene is TRBV19, the J gene TRBJ1-1; D is unclear. CDR3 length: 14 residues. The germline V gene has CDR1 LNHDA and CDR2 SQIVND (reference sequence). Trimming took off 5 bases at V and 0 bases at J, with 10 bases between the two ends.

The rearrangement joins TRBV28 to TRBJ2-1; unclear D gene. Germline V lookup: CDR1 MDHEN, CDR2 SYDVKM. V dropped 5 bases and J dropped 3 bases, with 8 bases sitting between them. CDR3 length: 13 residues. CDR3 sequence reads: CASSELDYNEQFF. The CDR3 DNA reads TGTGCCAGCAGTGAATTGGACTACAATGAGCAGTTCTTC.